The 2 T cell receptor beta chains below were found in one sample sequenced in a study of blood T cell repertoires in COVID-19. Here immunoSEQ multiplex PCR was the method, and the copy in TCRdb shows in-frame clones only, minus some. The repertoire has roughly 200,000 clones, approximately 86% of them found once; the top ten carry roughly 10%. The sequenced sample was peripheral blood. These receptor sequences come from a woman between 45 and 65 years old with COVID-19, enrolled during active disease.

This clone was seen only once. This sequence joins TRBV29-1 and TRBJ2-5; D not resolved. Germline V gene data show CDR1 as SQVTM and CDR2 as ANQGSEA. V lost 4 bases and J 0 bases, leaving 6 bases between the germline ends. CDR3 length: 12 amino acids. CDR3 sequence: CSVVSNQETQYF. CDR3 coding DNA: TGCAGCGTTGTATCTAACCAAGAGACCCAGTACTTC.

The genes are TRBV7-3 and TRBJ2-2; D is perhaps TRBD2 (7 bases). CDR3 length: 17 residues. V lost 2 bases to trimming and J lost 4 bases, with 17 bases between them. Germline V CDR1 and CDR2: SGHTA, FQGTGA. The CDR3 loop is CASSLGGGGLSTGELFF. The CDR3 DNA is TGTGCCAGCAGCTTAGGTGGCGGGGGCCTATCCACCGGGGAGCTGTTTTTT.